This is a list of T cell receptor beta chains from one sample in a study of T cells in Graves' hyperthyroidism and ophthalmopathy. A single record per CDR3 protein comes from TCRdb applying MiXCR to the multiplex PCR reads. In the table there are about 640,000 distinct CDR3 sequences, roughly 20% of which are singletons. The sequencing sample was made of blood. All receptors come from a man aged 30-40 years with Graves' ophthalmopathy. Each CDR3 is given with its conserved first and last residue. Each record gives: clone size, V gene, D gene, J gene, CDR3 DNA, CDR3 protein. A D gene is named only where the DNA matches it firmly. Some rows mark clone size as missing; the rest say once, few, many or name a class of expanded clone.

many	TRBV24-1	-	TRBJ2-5	TGTGCCACCACGGAGGGGGCAGGAAAGACCCAGTACTTC	CATTEGAGKTQYF
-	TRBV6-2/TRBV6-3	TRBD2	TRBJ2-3	TGTGCCAGCAGTTACCCTCGGACTAGCGGGACTAGCACAGATACGCAGTATTTT	CASSYPRTSGTSTDTQYF
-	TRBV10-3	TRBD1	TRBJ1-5	TGTGCCATCAACATGGACAGGGAGCGCCAGCCCCAGCATTTT	CAINMDRERQPQHF
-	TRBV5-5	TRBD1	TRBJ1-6	TGTGCCAGCAGCTCTCAGGGGGCCCAGGGTGGACCCCTCCACTTT	CASSSQGAQGGPLHF
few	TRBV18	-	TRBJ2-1	TGTGCCAGCTCACCTGGGGACGGTCGCTCCTACAATGAGCAGTTCTTC	CASSPGDGRSYNEQFF
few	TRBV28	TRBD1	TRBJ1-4	TGTGCCAGCAGTTTAGGGGCCGGGACAGGGAGCGAAAAACTGTTTTTT	CASSLGAGTGSEKLFF
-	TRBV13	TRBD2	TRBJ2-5	TGTGCCAGCAGCCTCTGGACTAGCGGAGGGAGGGAGACCCAGTACTTC	CASSLWTSGGRETQYF
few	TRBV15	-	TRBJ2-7	TGTGCCACCAGCAGGGGCGTTACCTACGAGCAGTACTTC	CATSRGVTYEQYF
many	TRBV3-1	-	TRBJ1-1	TGTGCCAGCAGCCAAGCGGCGCTACGGGCCACTGAAGCTTTCTTT	CASSQAALRATEAFF
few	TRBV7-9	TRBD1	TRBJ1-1	TGTGCCAGCAGCTTGGACAGGGGGAGGGTGGATGAAGCTTTCTTT	CASSLDRGRVDEAFF
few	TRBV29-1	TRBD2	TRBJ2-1	TGCAGCGCCTTCGCGGGGGGCAATGAGCAGTTCTTC	CSAFAGGNEQFF
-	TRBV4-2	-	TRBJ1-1	TGTGCCAGCAGCCAGCCACTGACTGAAGCTTTCTTT	CASSQPLTEAFF
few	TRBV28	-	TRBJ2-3	TGTGCCAGCAGTTTAAACTACGGGGCCACAGATACGCAGTATTTT	CASSLNYGATDTQYF
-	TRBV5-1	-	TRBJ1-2	TGCGCCAGCAGCTCATTCCCCGGGGAAGGATATGGCTACACCTTC	CASSSFPGEGYGYTF